This TCR beta chain emerged from a study of response to subunit inactivated influenza vaccine. Findings and limits, study-wide: Every seasonal influenza vaccination brings in few new T cells, the authors suggested.

CDR3 length: 14 residues. CDR1 SGHRS and CDR2 YFSETQ come from the germline V gene. One entry per CDR3 protein, called by TCRdb with MiXCR from the RT-PCR reads. The sample lists some 600,000 distinct CDR3 sequences, 12% to 15% occurring once. The count of this clonotype is one. Antigen specificity is unknown. Mismatch with germline at one junction end may stem from a read error. V gene TRBV5-1 combines with J gene TRBJ2-1; D not resolved. The material sequenced was PBMCs from blood, taken around two weeks before vaccination. This TCR was sampled from a man in his forties or fifties who received an inactivated influenza vaccine. This CDR3 is CASSFDEGYNGQFF. Written as DNA, the CDR3 is TGCGCCAGCAGCTTTGATGAAGGATACAATGGGCAGTTCTTC.